The present entry profiles one T cell receptor (beta chain) with its context. This entry comes from a study of blood T cell repertoires in COVID-19. In the study overall: Some COVID-19 samples were acute and others convalescent; all came from the United States, Italy and Spain. The analysed material was cDNA or gDNA that came from T cells, B-cell-depleted T cells, or PBMCs.

As handled by the study authors: Reference gene primers were amplified, and this amplification served to estimate nucleated cell counts. Assay used: immunoSEQ multiplex PCR; TCRdb lists only in-frame clones, some missing. D and trimming were read from the DNA, whereas the V and J calls and clone size are those reported in that table. The sample lists about 240,000 clones; around 87% were seen once. The CDR3 spans 15 residues. Per the germline V gene, CDR1 is SNHLY and CDR2 is FYNNEI. Trimming cost V 4 bases and J 7 bases; bases outside gene matches: 13. This clonotype was obtained from a man in his sixties who had recovered from COVID-19. The V and J genes are TRBV2 and TRBJ2-7; 7 bases are a match to TRBD1. Sequenced material: peripheral blood. The CDR3 DNA reads as TGTGCCAGCAGTGGGAGAATAACAGGGGCTGGGGAGCAGTACTTC. Its protein product is CASSGRITGAGEQYF.